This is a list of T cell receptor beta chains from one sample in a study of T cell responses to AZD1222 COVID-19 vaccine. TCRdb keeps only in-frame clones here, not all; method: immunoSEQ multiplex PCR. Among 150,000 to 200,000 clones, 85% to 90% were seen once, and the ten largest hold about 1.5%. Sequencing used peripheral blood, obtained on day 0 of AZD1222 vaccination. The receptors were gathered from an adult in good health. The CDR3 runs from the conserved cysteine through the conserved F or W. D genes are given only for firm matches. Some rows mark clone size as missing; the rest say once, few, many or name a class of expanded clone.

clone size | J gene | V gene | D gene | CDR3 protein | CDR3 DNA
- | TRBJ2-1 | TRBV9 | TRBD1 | CASSVVGQGDEQFF | TGTGCCAGCAGCGTAGTTGGACAGGGAGATGAGCAGTTCTTC
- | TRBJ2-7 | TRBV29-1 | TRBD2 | CSVRLAGFYEQYF | TGCAGCGTTCGTTTAGCGGGTTTCTACGAGCAGTACTTC
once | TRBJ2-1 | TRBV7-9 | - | CASSLRQGSYNEQFF | TGTGCCAGCAGCTTGCGGCAGGGAAGTTACAATGAGCAGTTCTTC
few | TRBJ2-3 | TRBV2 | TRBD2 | CASARLASTDTQYF | TGTGCCAGCGCCCGACTAGCGTCCACAGATACGCAGTATTTT
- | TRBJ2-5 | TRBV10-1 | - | CASSEGETQYF | TGCGCCAGCAGTGAAGGGGAGACCCAGTACTTC
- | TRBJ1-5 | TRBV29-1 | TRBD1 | CSVVAGGGQPQHF | TGCAGCGTTGTTGCAGGGGGCGGACAGCCCCAGCATTTT
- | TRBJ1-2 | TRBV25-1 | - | CASYDPRALSYTF | TGTGCCAGCTATGACCCCCGGGCCCTATCCTACACCTTC
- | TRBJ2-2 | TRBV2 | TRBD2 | CASRAVGLAGGRTGELFF | TGTGCCAGCAGGGCCGTGGGACTAGCGGGAGGCCGGACCGGGGAGCTGTTTTTT
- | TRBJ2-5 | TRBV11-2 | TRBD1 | CASSFYRGPEETQYF | TGTGCCAGCAGCTTTTACAGGGGGCCTGAAGAGACCCAGTACTTC
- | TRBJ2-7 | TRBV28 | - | CASSLGGQSYEQYF | TGTGCCAGCAGTTTGGGGGGACAGAGCTACGAGCAGTACTTC
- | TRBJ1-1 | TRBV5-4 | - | CASSLVGVNTEAFF | TGTGCCAGCAGCTTGGTAGGGGTGAACACTGAAGCTTTCTTT
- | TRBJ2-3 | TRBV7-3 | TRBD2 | CASSLATGGGTDTQYF | TGTGCCAGCAGCTTAGCAACTGGCGGGGGTACAGATACGCAGTATTTT
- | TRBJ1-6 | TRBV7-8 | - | CASSPAAGRVGDSPLHF | TGTGCCAGCAGCCCGGCAGCAGGGAGGGTTGGTGATTCACCCCTCCACTTT
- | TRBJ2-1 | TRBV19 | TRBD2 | CASSSASGGESSGFF | TGTGCCAGTAGCTCCGCTAGCGGGGGGGAGTCTTCGGGGTTCTTC
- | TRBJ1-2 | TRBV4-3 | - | CASSQGRTYGYTF | TGCGCCAGCAGCCAAGGAAGGACATATGGCTACACCTTC
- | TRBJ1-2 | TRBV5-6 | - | CASSLVGDKGYTF | TGTGCCAGCAGCTTGGTGGGGGACAAGGGCTACACCTTC
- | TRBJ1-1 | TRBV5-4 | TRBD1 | CASSRRQGWNTEAFF | TGTGCCAGCAGCCGAAGACAGGGTTGGAACACTGAAGCTTTCTTT
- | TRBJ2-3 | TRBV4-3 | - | CASSQGTQGATQYF | TGCGCCAGCAGCCAAGGTACACAGGGTGCAACGCAGTATTTT
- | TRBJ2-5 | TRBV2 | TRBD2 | CASSEQAGGPLETQYF | TGTGCCAGCAGTGAACAAGCGGGGGGGCCTTTGGAGACCCAGTACTTC
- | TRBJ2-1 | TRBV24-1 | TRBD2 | CATSDPKLAGGYNEQFF | TGTGCCACCAGTGATCCTAAACTAGCGGGAGGGTACAATGAGCAGTTCTTC
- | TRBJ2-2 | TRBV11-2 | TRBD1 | CASSRGGYRGRAGELFF | TGTGCCAGCAGCAGAGGGGGCTACAGGGGACGTGCCGGGGAGCTGTTTTTT
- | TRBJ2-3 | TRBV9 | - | CASSVKGGTDTQYF | TGTGCCAGCAGCGTAAAGGGTGGCACAGATACGCAGTATTTT
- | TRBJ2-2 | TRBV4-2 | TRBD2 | CASSLRIVREGRGELFF | TGTGCCAGCAGCCTAAGGATAGTGCGGGAGGGCCGGGGGGAGCTGTTTTTT
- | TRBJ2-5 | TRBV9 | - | CASSPQLQETQYF | TGTGCCAGCAGCCCCCAACTCCAAGAGACCCAGTACTTC